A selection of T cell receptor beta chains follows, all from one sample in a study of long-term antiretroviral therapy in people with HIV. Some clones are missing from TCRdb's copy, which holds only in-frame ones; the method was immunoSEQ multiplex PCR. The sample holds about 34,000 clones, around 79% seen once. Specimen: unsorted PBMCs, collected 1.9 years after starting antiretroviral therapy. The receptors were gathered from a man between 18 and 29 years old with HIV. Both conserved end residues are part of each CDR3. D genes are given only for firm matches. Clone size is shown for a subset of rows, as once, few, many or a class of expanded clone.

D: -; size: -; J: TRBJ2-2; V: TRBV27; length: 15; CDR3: CASSLGPVGTGELFF; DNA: TGTGCCAGCAGTTTAGGGCCCGTTGGAACCGGGGAGCTGTTTTTT
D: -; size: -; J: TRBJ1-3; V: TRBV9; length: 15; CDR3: CASSVEGGSGNTIYF; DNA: TGTGCCAGCAGCGTAGAAGGGGGCTCTGGAAACACCATATATTTT
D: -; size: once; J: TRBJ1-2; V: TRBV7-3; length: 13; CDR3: CASALDRNYGYTF; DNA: TGTGCCAGCGCTCTGGACAGAAACTATGGCTACACCTTC
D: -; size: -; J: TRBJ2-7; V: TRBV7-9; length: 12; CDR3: CASSASNYEQYF; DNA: TGTGCCAGCAGCGCCAGTAACTACGAGCAGTACTTC
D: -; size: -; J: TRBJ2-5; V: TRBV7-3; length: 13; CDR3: CASSLMVEETQYF; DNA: TGTGCCAGCAGCTTAATGGTGGAAGAGACCCAGTACTTC
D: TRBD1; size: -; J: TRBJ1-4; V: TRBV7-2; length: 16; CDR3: CASSSPRGGVREKLFF; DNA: TGTGCCAGCAGCTCCCCCAGGGGGGGAGTGAGAGAAAAACTGTTTTTT
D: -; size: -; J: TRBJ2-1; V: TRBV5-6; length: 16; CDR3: CASSPGPGPRVGEQFF; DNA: TGTGCCAGCAGCCCGGGACCGGGACCACGGGTGGGTGAGCAGTTCTTC
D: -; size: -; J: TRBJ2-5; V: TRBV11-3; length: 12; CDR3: CASSFRGETQYF; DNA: TGTGCCAGCAGCTTTAGGGGGGAGACCCAGTACTTC
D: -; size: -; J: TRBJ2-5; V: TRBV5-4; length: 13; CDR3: CASSLDREETQYF; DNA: TGTGCCAGCAGCTTGGACAGGGAAGAGACCCAGTACTTC
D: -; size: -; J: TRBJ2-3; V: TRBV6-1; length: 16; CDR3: CASSEAGQARGDTQYF; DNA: TGTGCCAGCAGTGAGGCGGGGCAGGCTAGAGGCGATACGCAGTATTTT
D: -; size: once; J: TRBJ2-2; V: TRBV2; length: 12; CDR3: CASRLAPGELFF; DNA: TGTGCCAGCCGCCTGGCGCCCGGGGAGCTGTTTTTT
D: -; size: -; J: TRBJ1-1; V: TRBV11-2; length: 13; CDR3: CASSLAGYTEAFF; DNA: TGTGCCAGCAGCTTAGCCGGGTACACTGAAGCTTTCTTT
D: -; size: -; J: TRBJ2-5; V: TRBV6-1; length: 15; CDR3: CASSVNLGRFETQYF; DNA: TGTGCCAGCAGTGTAAATTTAGGACGATTCGAGACCCAGTACTTC
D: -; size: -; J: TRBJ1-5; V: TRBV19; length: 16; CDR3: CASSISGLHSNQPQHF; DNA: TGTGCCAGTAGTATAAGCGGATTGCATAGCAATCAGCCCCAGCATTTT
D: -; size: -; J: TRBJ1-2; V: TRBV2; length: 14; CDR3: CASSEAGTQYGYTF; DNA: TGTGCCAGCAGTGAAGCCGGGACACAATATGGCTACACCTTC
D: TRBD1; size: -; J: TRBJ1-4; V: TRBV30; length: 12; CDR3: CAYGQGNGKLFF; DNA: TGTGCCTACGGACAGGGTAATGGAAAACTGTTTTTT
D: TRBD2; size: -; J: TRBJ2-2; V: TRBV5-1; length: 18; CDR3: CASSPKGLAGTNTGELFF; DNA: TGCGCCAGCAGCCCCAAAGGACTAGCGGGGACGAACACCGGGGAGCTGTTTTTT
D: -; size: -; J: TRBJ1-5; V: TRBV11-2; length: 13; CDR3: CASSPQVDQPQHF; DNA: TGTGCCAGCAGCCCGCAGGTCGATCAGCCCCAGCATTTT
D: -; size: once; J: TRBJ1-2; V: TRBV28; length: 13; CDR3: CASSLSGDGGYTF; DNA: TGTGCCAGCAGTTTATCTGGGGATGGTGGCTACACCTTC
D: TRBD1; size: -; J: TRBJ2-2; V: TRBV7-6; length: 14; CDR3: CASSRTGSDGELFF; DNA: TGTGCCAGCAGCAGGACAGGGTCGGACGGGGAGCTGTTTTTT
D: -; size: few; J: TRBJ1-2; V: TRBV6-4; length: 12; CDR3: CASSDLRSGYTF; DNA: TGTGCCAGCAGTGACCTGAGAAGTGGCTACACCTTC
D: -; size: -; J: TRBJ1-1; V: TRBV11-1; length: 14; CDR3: CASSLDGAGTEAFF; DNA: TGTGCCAGCAGCTTAGATGGGGCAGGGACTGAAGCTTTCTTT
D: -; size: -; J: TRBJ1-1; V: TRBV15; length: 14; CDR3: CATSRVHGNTEAFF; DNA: TGTGCCACCAGCAGAGTCCACGGGAACACTGAAGCTTTCTTT
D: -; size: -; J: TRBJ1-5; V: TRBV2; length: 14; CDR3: CASSIKGVDLPQHF; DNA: TGTGCCAGCAGTATAAAGGGGGTAGATCTGCCCCAGCATTTT
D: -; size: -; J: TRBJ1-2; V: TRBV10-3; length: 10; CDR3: CAIREGGYTF; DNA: TGTGCCATCAGGGAGGGGGGCTACACCTTC
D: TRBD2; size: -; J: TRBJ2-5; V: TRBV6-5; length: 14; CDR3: CASSRRTSEETQYF; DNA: TGTGCCAGCAGTCGCAGGACTAGTGAGGAGACCCAGTACTTC
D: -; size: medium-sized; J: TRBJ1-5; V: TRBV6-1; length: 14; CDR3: CASSEDGTPQAQHF; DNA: TGTGCCAGCAGTGAAGATGGGACTCCCCAGGCCCAGCATTTT
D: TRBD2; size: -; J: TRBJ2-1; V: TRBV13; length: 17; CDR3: CASSLVVAGGPGNEQFF; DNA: TGTGCCAGCAGCTTAGTGGTGGCGGGGGGGCCGGGGAATGAGCAGTTCTTC
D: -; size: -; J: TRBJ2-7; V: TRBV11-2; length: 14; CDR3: CASSLNLRSYEQYF; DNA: TGTGCCAGCAGCTTAAATTTACGTTCCTACGAGCAGTACTTC
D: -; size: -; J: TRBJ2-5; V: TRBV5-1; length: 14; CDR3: CASNVMGSQETQYF; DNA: TGCGCCAGCAATGTAATGGGCAGCCAAGAGACCCAGTACTTC
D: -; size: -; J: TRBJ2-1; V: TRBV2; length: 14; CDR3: CASSAGGATNEQFF; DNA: TGTGCCAGCAGTGCGGGGGGCGCAACCAATGAGCAGTTCTTC
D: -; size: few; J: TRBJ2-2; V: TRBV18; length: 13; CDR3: CASSLQNTGELFF; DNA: TGTGCCAGCTCACTCCAAAACACCGGGGAGCTGTTTTTT
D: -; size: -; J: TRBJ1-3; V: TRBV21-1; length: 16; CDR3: CASSNGPTVSGNTIYF; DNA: TGTGCCAGCAGCAATGGCCCGACAGTCTCTGGAAACACCATATATTTT
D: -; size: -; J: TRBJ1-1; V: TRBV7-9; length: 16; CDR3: CASSFFPNGGDAEAFF; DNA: TGTGCCAGCAGCTTTTTCCCCAACGGTGGGGACGCTGAAGCTTTCTTT
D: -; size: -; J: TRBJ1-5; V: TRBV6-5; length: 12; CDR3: CASTSPNQPQHF; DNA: TGTGCCAGCACGAGTCCCAATCAGCCCCAGCATTTT
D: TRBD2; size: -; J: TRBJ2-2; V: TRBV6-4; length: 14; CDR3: CASSTSGGQGELFF; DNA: TGTGCCAGCAGTACTAGCGGGGGACAAGGGGAGCTGTTTTTT
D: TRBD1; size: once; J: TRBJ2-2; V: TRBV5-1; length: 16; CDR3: CASYPGGTANTGELFF; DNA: TGCGCCAGCTACCCCGGTGGGACAGCGAACACCGGGGAGCTGTTTTTT
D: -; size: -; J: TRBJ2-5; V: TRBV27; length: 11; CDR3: CASSSGETQYF; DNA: TGTGCCAGCAGTTCGGGGGAGACCCAGTACTTC
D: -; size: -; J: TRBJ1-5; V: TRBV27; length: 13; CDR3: CASRGLGNQPQHF; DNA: TGTGCCAGCAGAGGGCTTGGCAATCAGCCCCAGCATTTT
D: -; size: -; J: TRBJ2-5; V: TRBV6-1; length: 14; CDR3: CASSEAGGQETQYF; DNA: TGTGCCAGCAGTGAAGCAGGGGGCCAAGAGACCCAGTACTTC
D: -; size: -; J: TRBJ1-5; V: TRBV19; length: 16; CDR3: CASSIPIGSSNQPQHF; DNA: TGTGCCAGTAGTATCCCAATAGGATCCAGCAATCAGCCCCAGCATTTT
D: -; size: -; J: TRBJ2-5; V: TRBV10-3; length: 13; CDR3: CAISEVGRETQYF; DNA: TGTGCCATCAGTGAGGTTGGGAGGGAGACCCAGTACTTC
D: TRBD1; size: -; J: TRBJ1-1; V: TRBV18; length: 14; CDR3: CASSPGTVNTEAFF; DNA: TGTGCCAGCTCACCTGGGACAGTTAACACTGAAGCTTTCTTT
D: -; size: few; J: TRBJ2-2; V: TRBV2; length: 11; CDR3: CAGRNTGELFF; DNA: TGTGCCGGACGGAACACCGGGGAGCTGTTTTTT
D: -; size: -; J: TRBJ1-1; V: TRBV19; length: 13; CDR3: CASGQIMNTEAFF; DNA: TGTGCCAGCGGACAGATCATGAACACTGAAGCTTTCTTT
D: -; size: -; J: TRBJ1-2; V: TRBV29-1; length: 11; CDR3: CSVGPGDGYTF; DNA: TGCAGCGTTGGGCCAGGGGATGGCTACACCTTC
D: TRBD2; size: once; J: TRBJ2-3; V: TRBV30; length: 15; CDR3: CAWTRPSGGADTQYF; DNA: TGTGCCTGGACCAGACCTAGCGGGGGCGCAGATACGCAGTATTTT
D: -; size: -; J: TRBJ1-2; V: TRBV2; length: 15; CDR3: CASSEAQVLNYGYTF; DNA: TGTGCCAGCAGTGAAGCACAGGTACTTAACTATGGCTACACCTTC
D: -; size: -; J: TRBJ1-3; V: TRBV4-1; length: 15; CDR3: CASSLYEGSGNTIYF; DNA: TGCGCCAGCAGCCTTTATGAAGGGTCTGGAAACACCATATATTTT
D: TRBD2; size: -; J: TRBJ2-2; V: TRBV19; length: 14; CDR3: CASSITGGAGELFF; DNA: TGTGCCAGTAGTATTACCGGGGGGGCCGGGGAGCTGTTTTTT
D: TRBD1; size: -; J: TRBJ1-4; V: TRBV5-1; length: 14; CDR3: CASSLDRGNEKLFF; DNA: TGCGCCAGCAGCTTGGACAGGGGAAATGAAAAACTGTTTTTT